This is a list of T cell receptor beta chains from one sample in a study of blood T cell repertoires in COVID-19. The data were produced by immunoSEQ multiplex PCR, yet TCRdb's version contains in-frame clones alone and is incomplete. The table shows about 310,000 clones, with roughly 84% occurring only once. Sequenced: peripheral blood. Every receptor here comes from a man in his forties or fifties with active or convalescent COVID-19. Each CDR3 is given with its conserved first and last residue. Fields, in order: clone size, D gene, J gene, V gene, CDR3 DNA, CDR3 protein. A D gene is named only where the DNA matches it firmly. A row's size may be missing; if present it is once, few, many or a size class.

>NA|NA|TRBJ1-5|TRBV15
TGTGCCACCAGCAGAGATCGGGGTAATCAGCCCCAGCATTTT
CATSRDRGNQPQHF
>NA|TRBD1|TRBJ1-2|TRBV2
TGTGCCAGCAGTGAGGACAGGGCTAACTATGGCTACACCTTC
CASSEDRANYGYTF
>NA|TRBD1|TRBJ1-1|TRBV19
TGTGCCAGTACACGAGTAAGGGGGCAGGCCACTGAAGCTTTCTTT
CASTRVRGQATEAFF
>NA|NA|TRBJ2-7|TRBV12-3/TRBV12-4
TGTGCCAGCAATCGGGGTGGTGAGCAGTACTTC
CASNRGGEQYF
>NA|NA|TRBJ1-4|TRBV18
TGTGCCAGCGGGCTTTTAGAGGGAGGTGAAAAACTGTTTTTT
CASGLLEGGEKLFF
>NA|NA|TRBJ2-7|TRBV13
TGTGCCAGCAGCTTACAACCCTCACTCTACGAGCAGTACTTC
CASSLQPSLYEQYF
>NA|NA|TRBJ2-3|TRBV7-6
TGTGCCAGCAGCACACATACAGATACGCAGTATTTT
CASSTHTDTQYF
>NA|NA|TRBJ1-4|TRBV27
TGTGCCAGCAGTTTCAACAGGAGAACAACTAATGAAAAACTGTTTTTT
CASSFNRRTTNEKLFF
>NA|TRBD1|TRBJ2-1|TRBV19
TGTGCCAGTAGTATCCAGGGGGCGATAGGTGAGCAGTTCTTC
CASSIQGAIGEQFF
>NA|TRBD1|TRBJ1-6|TRBV6-5
TGTGCCAGCAGTATACAGGGGCTCGGTAATTCACCCCTCCACTTT
CASSIQGLGNSPLHF
>NA|TRBD1|TRBJ1-1|TRBV18
TGTGCCAGCTCATCGGACAGGCAGAACGCTGAAGCTTTCTTT
CASSSDRQNAEAFF
>NA|NA|TRBJ1-4|TRBV6-6
TGTGCCAGCAGTCGGGGGGGTTCTGAAAAACTGTTTTTT
CASSRGGSEKLFF
>NA|NA|TRBJ1-1|TRBV7-2
TGTGCCAGCAGCGTAGACCAGGGAGGGCCTGAAGCTTTCTTT
CASSVDQGGPEAFF
>NA|NA|TRBJ1-5|TRBV4-3
TGCGCCAGCAGCCAAGAAAGGCCTGCCACAGGTTCTGGACCCCAGCATTTT
CASSQERPATGSGPQHF
>NA|NA|TRBJ2-2|TRBV21-1
TGTGCCAGCACCATGGGGACAAACACCGGGGAGCTGTTTTTT
CASTMGTNTGELFF
>once|TRBD1|TRBJ1-1|TRBV5-5
TGTGCCAGCAGCTGGGGACAGGGGAACACTGAAGCTTTCTTT
CASSWGQGNTEAFF
>NA|TRBD1|TRBJ2-4|TRBV3-1/TRBV3-2
TGTGCCAGCAGCCAACCGGACAGGGAAAACATTCAGTACTTC
CASSQPDRENIQYF
>NA|TRBD1|TRBJ1-2|TRBV4-3
TGCGCCAGCAGCCAAGATCCCACGGGACAGCTTAACTATGGCTACACCTTC
CASSQDPTGQLNYGYTF
>NA|NA|TRBJ2-7|TRBV6-5
TGTGCCAGCAGTTATAACTCTGTCTCCTACGAGCAGTACTTC
CASSYNSVSYEQYF
>few|NA|TRBJ1-2|TRBV24-1
TGTGCCACCAGTGAAACCATACAGGGTCGAGGCTACACCTTC
CATSETIQGRGYTF
>NA|TRBD2|TRBJ2-7|TRBV7-2
TGTGCCAGCAGCAAGATAGCGGGAGGCTACGAGCAGTACTTC
CASSKIAGGYEQYF
>NA|NA|TRBJ1-1|TRBV5-1
TGCGCCAGCAGCTTGTGGGGGGAATCGAACACTGAAGCTTTCTTT
CASSLWGESNTEAFF
>NA|TRBD1|TRBJ2-1|TRBV12-3/TRBV12-4
TGTGCCACCTCGGGACAGGTTGGTGAGCAGTTCTTC
CATSGQVGEQFF
>NA|TRBD2|TRBJ2-1|TRBV6-2/TRBV6-3
TGTGCCAGCAGTCACGGACTAGCGGCCTCCTACAATGAGCAGTTCTTC
CASSHGLAASYNEQFF
>NA|TRBD1|TRBJ2-5|TRBV2
TGTGCCAGCAGGTCGGACAGGGGGCAACAAGAGACCCAGTACTTC
CASRSDRGQQETQYF
>NA|TRBD1|TRBJ2-5|TRBV5-1
TGCGCCAGCAGCTTGGGTGGGACAGGACCCCAAGAGACCCAGTACTTC
CASSLGGTGPQETQYF
>NA|NA|TRBJ1-4|TRBV15
TGTGCCACCAGCAGGAGGGACACCCGAGGGTCTGAAAAACTGTTTTTT
CATSRRDTRGSEKLFF
>once|NA|TRBJ1-2|TRBV5-1
TGCGCCAGCAGCAGCTGGGAAGAGGGCCAGGATGGCTACACCTTC
CASSSWEEGQDGYTF
>NA|NA|TRBJ2-2|TRBV11-2
TGTGCCAGCAGCTTAAACACAGGTCTCATGAACACCGGGGAGCTGTTTTTT
CASSLNTGLMNTGELFF
>NA|TRBD1|TRBJ1-2|TRBV7-9
TGTGCCAGCAGCTTAATATCCGGGACAGTCAACGAATATGGCTACACCTTC
CASSLISGTVNEYGYTF
>few|NA|TRBJ1-5|TRBV28
TGTGCCAGCAGATCTCTGGGGGAGGGAGGAACTCAGCCCCAGCATTTT
CASRSLGEGGTQPQHF
>NA|NA|TRBJ1-3|TRBV18
TGTGCCAGCTCACCGCGGGAGGGTCGTGGAAACACCATATATTTT
CASSPREGRGNTIYF
>once|TRBD1|TRBJ1-2|TRBV9
TGTGCCAGCAGCGTAGATCCGGACAGGGGGTCCGGCTACACCTTC
CASSVDPDRGSGYTF
>NA|NA|TRBJ1-2|TRBV12-3/TRBV12-4
TGTGCCAGCAGGCAACAGGGTCGCTATGGCTACACCTTC
CASRQQGRYGYTF
>once|NA|TRBJ1-1|TRBV19
TGTGCCAGTAACGGCAGGGTGTTCACTGAAGCTTTCTTT
CASNGRVFTEAFF
>once|NA|TRBJ2-7|TRBV1
TGCACCAGCAGCCTATTAAGCCTCCAGGGCTTCGAGCAGTACTTC
CTSSLLSLQGFEQYF
>NA|TRBD2|TRBJ2-1|TRBV6-4
TGTGCCAGCAGACTAGCGGGAGGGCCTGGTGAGCAGTTCTTC
CASRLAGGPGEQFF
>NA|NA|TRBJ2-7|TRBV19
TGTGCCAGTAGTATCGGGGGGCGATCTAGCTCCTACGAGCAGTACTTC
CASSIGGRSSSYEQYF
>few|TRBD1|TRBJ2-2|TRBV4-1
TGCGCCAGCAGCCAAGGACCCGACAGGGGAACCGGGGAGCTGTTTTTT
CASSQGPDRGTGELFF
>NA|TRBD1|TRBJ2-4|TRBV28
TGTGCCAGCAGGCAGGGACAGGGGAAAAACATTCAGTACTTC
CASRQGQGKNIQYF
>NA|NA|TRBJ2-7|TRBV5-1
TGCGCCACCCGACCGGCGACAGATCTAATGGAGCAGTACTTC
CATRPATDLMEQYF
>NA|NA|TRBJ2-7|TRBV5-6
TGTGCCAGCAGCTTGGGCGGTTTTACCTACGAGCAGTACTTC
CASSLGGFTYEQYF
>NA|NA|TRBJ2-1|TRBV29-1
TGCAGCGTTGAAGACAGCGGGCATAGCTCCTACAATGAGCAGTTCTTC
CSVEDSGHSSYNEQFF
>NA|NA|TRBJ2-4|TRBV5-1
TGCGCCAGCAGCTTGGGTGATACGACTTTTGGACTTAAAAACATTCAGTACTTC
CASSLGDTTFGLKNIQYF
>NA|NA|TRBJ1-4|TRBV5-1
TGCGCCAGCAGCATACAGGGCCCCAATGAAAAACTGTTTTTT
CASSIQGPNEKLFF
>NA|NA|TRBJ1-6|TRBV6-1
TGTGCCAGCAGTGAAACAGGGTGGGGTTCACCCCTCCACTTT
CASSETGWGSPLHF
>once|NA|TRBJ1-1|TRBV30
TGTGCCTGGAGTTCGGACTCTCGTGAAGCTTTCTTT
CAWSSDSREAFF
>NA|TRBD1|TRBJ1-1|TRBV10-3
TGTGCCATCAGATTGACAGGGCAGACTGAAGCTTTCTTT
CAIRLTGQTEAFF